The T cell receptor beta chain described here comes from a study of blood T cell repertoires in COVID-19. Whole-study context: Researchers got acute and convalescent COVID-19 samples from the United States, Italy and Spain. In each case, the material was cDNA or gDNA derived from T cells, B-cell-depleted T cells, or PBMCs.

V lost 0 bases, J lost 4 bases, and 15 bases lay in between. Germline CDR1 and CDR2: LGHNA and YSLEER. The CDR3 covers 16 residues. Per the authors' pipeline: By means of reference gene primer amplification, nucleated cell counts were estimated. Produced via immunoSEQ multiplex PCR; TCRdb's table is partial and in-frame only. The V and J calls and clone size are taken from that table; D and trimming were inferred from the DNA. The table records approximately 180,000 clones, about 80% of them present only once. This chain uses TRBV4-3 with TRBJ1-2; D is possibly TRBD1 (6 bases). The source of this sequence is a woman in her seventies with acute or convalescent COVID-19. Specimen: peripheral blood. CDR3 region: CASSQDRVAGVYGYTF. CDR3 nucleotides: TGCGCCAGCAGCCAAGATAGGGTCGCAGGGGTCTATGGCTACACCTTC.